This TCR beta chain derives from a study of T cell clonality in common variable immunodeficiency. Study-wide points: Common variable immunodeficiency TCR beta sequences reportedly had fewer deletions and N-nucleotide insertions. Shared TCRbeta clones were fewer between CVID subjects than controls.

Both groups were predominantly of Caucasian heritage. This clone has a count of ten or more. Its antigen is unknown. The CDR3 end lies 3 residues beyond the end of the read and is filled in from the germline J gene. Sequencing input was equivalent genomic DNA from CVID and controls. Profiling relied on immunoSEQ multiplex PCR, and the TCRdb table lists in-frame clones only, not all of them. The sample contains 35,000 to 55,000 clones, none of them singletons. The CDR3 runs to 12 residues. Germline V gives CDR1 SQVTM, CDR2 ANQGSEA. Losses at the gene ends were 8 bases for V and 8 bases for J; bases not matched to a gene: 9.

What was sequenced was peripheral blood mononuclear cells. The TCR sequence derives from a person aged 18 to 69 in good health. V gene TRBV29-1 combines with J gene TRBJ2-4; TRBD2 matches at 7 bases. The CDR3 DNA, read in part, is TGCAGCACTAGCGAGATGGGGGACATT. This encodes CSTSEMGDI. The full CDR3 sequence reads CSTSEMGDIQYF.